This T cell receptor (beta chain) was sequenced in a study of a mutant IDH1 vaccine in newly diagnosed glioma. About the research overall: Vaccination was launched 4-6 weeks after radiotherapy alone, or with temozolomide cycles. Treated individuals were approximately 62% male and about 38% female, averaging about 41 years of age. Patients were pretreated with radiotherapy, temozolomide, or both, mostly both. The study's findings and limits: Pseudoprogression seemingly bore no relation to changes in top peripheral T cell clonotypes.

Stated time point: week 23, last vaccination. Vaccine doses each comprised 300 ug of mutant IDH1 20-mer peptide, with topical imiquimod. Only in-frame clones appear in the TCRdb table, and some are missing; sequencing was by immunoSEQ multiplex PCR. The sample consists of more than 35,000 clones, more than 80% of them appearing once. Points on this clone: Its cognate antigen is unknown.

Trimming left V 4 bases short and J 1 base short, with 7 bases between. The CDR3 totals 13 residues. Germline V gene lookup returns CDR1 LNHDA and CDR2 SQIVND (reference sequence). The TCR sequence derives from a man aged 40-49 years with glioma. This chain links TRBV19 with TRBJ1-1; no definite D call. The material sequenced was PBMCs, taken from a glioma patient whose treatment included an IDH1 peptide vaccine. CDR3 nucleotide sequence: TGTGCCAGTAGTACTCGGCAGAACACTGAAGCTTTCTTT. Its translation is CASSTRQNTEAFF. Based on the CDR3 plus reference TRBV19 and TRBJ1-1, the full variable domain is DGGITQSPKYLFRKEGQNVTLSCEQNLNHDAMYWYRQDPGQGLRLIYYSQIVNDFQKGDIAEGYSVSREKKESFPLTVTSAQKNPTAFYLCASSTRQNTEAFFGQGTRLTVV.